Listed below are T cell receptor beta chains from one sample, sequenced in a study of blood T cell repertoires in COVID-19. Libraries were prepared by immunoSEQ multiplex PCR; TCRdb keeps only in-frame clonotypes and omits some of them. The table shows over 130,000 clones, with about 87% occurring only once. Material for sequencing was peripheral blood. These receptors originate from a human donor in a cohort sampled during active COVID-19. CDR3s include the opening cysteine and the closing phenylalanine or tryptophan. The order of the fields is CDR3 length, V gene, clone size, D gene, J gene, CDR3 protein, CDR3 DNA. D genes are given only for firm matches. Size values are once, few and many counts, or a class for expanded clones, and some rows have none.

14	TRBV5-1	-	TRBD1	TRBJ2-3	CASSGTGETDTQYF	TGCGCCAGCAGCGGGACAGGGGAAACAGATACGCAGTATTTT
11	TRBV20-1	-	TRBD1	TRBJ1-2	CSAQDRHGYTF	TGCAGTGCCCAGGACAGGCATGGCTACACCTTC
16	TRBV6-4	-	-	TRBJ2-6	CASSEHAGSGANVLTF	TGTGCCAGCAGTGAACATGCAGGTTCTGGGGCCAACGTCCTGACTTTC
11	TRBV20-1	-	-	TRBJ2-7	CSGFQVYEQYF	TGCAGTGGGTTCCAGGTATACGAGCAGTACTTC
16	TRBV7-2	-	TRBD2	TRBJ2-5	CASSPRASGSQETQYF	TGTGCCAGCAGCCCCCGGGCTAGCGGGTCACAAGAGACCCAGTACTTC
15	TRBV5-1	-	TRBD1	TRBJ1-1	CASSSGTAGGTEAFF	TGCGCCAGCAGCTCCGGGACAGCGGGAGGCACTGAAGCTTTCTTT
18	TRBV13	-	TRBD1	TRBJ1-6	CASSSLGQLSSYNSPLHF	TGTGCCAGCAGCTCTCTGGGACAGCTGAGCTCCTATAATTCACCCCTCCACTTT
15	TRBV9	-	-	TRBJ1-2	CASSVGTLFNYGYTF	TGTGCCAGCAGCGTAGGGACTCTGTTTAACTATGGCTACACCTTC
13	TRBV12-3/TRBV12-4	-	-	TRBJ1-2	CASSFAGRRGYTF	TGTGCCAGCAGTTTCGCTGGGCGTCGAGGCTACACCTTC
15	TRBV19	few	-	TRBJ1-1	CASRALGILNTEAFF	TGTGCCAGCAGGGCCCTGGGGATCCTGAACACTGAAGCTTTCTTT